This TCR beta chain emerged from a study of T cell responses to AZD1222 COVID-19 vaccine. Overall study results and limits: White British ancestry dominated among donors, who included more females, and clonal diversity was possibly underestimated.

Assay used: immunoSEQ multiplex PCR; TCRdb lists only in-frame clones, some missing. The table has approximately 140,000 clones, about nine tenths seen once. This clone appeared a few times. What it binds is unknown. The ends were cut back, 5 bases at V and 7 bases at J, with 6 bases in the middle. CDR1 MNHEY and CDR2 SMNVEV come from the germline V gene (reference sequence). This CDR3 contains 12 residues. The TCR was taken from an adult in good health. The chain uses TRBV27 and TRBJ1-6; D unclear. The specimen comprised peripheral blood, sampled on day 0 of AZD1222 vaccination. CDR3: CASSPINSPLHF. For the CDR3, the DNA is TGTGCCAGCAGTCCAATAAATTCACCCCTCCACTTT.